The clone carrying this T cell receptor (beta chain) showed up just a few times. Its antigen is unknown. The sample is drawn from a study of metastatic and nonmetastatic thyroid tumors. At the level of the study: The comparison covered peripheral blood and tumor or nodule tissue in malignant and benign thyroid patients.

Study findings and constraints: Reported TCR beta diversity, measured in blood and tumor, was significantly higher for malignant thyroid tumors than for benign nodules.

Authors' methods: To classify distant metastasis in papillary thyroid cancer, a model was built from CDR3 differences across clinicopathological groups. MiXCR reprocessed the PCR reads for TCRdb. These V and J calls derive from TCRdb rather than the authors' analysis. The table shows tens of thousands of clones, with 20% to 25% occurring only once. Thyroid surgery was performed in patients who had received no treatment beforehand. The clonotype comes from a female donor with papillary thyroid cancer or a benign thyroid nodule (not recorded which). Some clones in this sample may be carry-over from other donors' samples. The sample was adjacent normal tissue.

The CDR3 sequence: CAIVDQDYEQYF. The CDR3 region has the DNA TGTGCCATCGTGGACCAGGACTACGAGCAGTACTTC. The chain uses TRBV2 and TRBJ2-7; the D is unclear. Germline V gene lookup returns CDR1 SNHLY and CDR2 FYNNEI. CDR3 length: 12 amino acids. Deletions cut 10 bases from V and 3 bases from J, with 13 bases between.